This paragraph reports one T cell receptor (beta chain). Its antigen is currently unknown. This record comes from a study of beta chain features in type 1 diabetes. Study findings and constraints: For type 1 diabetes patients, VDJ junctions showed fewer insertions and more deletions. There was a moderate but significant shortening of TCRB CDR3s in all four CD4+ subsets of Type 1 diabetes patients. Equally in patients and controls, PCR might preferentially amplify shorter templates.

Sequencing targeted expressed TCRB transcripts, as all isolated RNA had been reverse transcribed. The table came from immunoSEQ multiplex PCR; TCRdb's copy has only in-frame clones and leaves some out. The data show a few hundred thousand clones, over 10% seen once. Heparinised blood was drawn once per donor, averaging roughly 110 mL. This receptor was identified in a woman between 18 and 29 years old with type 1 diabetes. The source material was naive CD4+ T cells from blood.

CDR3 bases: TGTGCCAGCAGCGCACATCGGCGGGGCCACAATGAGCAGTTCTTC. Protein sequence: CASSAHRRGHNEQFF. This chain links TRBV14 with TRBJ2-1; D perhaps matches TRBD2 (6 bases). This CDR3 region has 15 residues. Germline CDR1 reads SGHDN; CDR2 reads FVKESK. Between the trimmed V and J ends, which lost 5 bases and 5 bases, there was a span of 16 bases.